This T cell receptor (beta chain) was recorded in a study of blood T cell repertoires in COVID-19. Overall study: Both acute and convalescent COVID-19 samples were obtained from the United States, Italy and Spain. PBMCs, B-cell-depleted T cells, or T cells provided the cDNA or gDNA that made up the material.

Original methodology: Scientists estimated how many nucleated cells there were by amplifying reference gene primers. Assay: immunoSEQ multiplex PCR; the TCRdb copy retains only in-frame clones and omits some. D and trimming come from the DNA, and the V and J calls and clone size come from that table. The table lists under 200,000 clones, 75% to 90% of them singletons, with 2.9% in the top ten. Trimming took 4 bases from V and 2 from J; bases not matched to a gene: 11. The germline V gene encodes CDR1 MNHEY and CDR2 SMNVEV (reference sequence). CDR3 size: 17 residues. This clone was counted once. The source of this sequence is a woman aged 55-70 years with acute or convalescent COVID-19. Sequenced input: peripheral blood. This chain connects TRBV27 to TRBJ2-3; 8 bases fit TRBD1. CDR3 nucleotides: TGTGCCAGCAGTTCCCCGTCCAGGGGGCGATCCACAGATACGCAGTATTTT. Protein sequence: CASSSPSRGRSTDTQYF.